This T cell receptor beta chain was profiled in a study of identical twins' blood T cells. This clonotype has only a few counts. From the 5' RACE reads, TCRdb called clonotypes with MiXCR, one entry per CDR3 protein. The table records 350,000 to 450,000 distinct CDR3 sequences, 25% to 35% of them present only once. The CDR3 is made up of 16 amino acids. The germline V gene has CDR1 DFQATT and CDR2 SNEGSKA (reference sequence). V was trimmed by 0 bases and J by 1 base, leaving 10 bases between them. This TCR came from a woman aged 18-55 years in good health. V gene TRBV20-1 combines with J gene TRBJ2-6; TRBD2 is a possible D gene (5 bases). Sequencing used PBMCs. Written as DNA, the CDR3 is TGCAGTGCTAGAGATAGGCGGGCTTCTGGGGCCAACGTCCTGACTTTC. It is translated as CSARDRRASGANVLTF.